This TCR beta chain was sequenced in a study of beta chain features in type 1 diabetes. Findings of the study overall: Cells with high TCR expression could be over-represented by cDNA sequencing.

This clone was counted a few times. The antigen remains unidentified. This CDR3 has 14 amino acids. Germline-derived CDR1 and CDR2 are MDHEN and SYDVKM. With V trimmed by 8 bases and J by 4 bases, 9 bases remained unmatched. Sequencing targeted expressed TCRB transcripts, as all isolated RNA had been reverse transcribed. Measured with immunoSEQ multiplex PCR; TCRdb has only the in-frame clones, and not every one. The data contain a few hundred thousand clones, around 15% of them singletons. Source material: naive CD4+ T cells from blood. The receptor comes from a woman aged 18 to 35 in good health. V gene TRBV28 combines with J gene TRBJ1-1; 8 positions agree with TRBD1. CDR3 in amino acids: CASSGGGVVTEAFF. The CDR3 DNA follows: TGTGCCAGCTCAGGGGGCGGCGTGGTCACTGAAGCTTTCTTT.